The 10 T cell receptor beta chains presented below share a single source sample, sequenced in a study of blood T cell repertoires in COVID-19. Here immunoSEQ multiplex PCR was the method, and the copy in TCRdb shows in-frame clones only, minus some. The sample consists of 200,000 to 250,000 clones, roughly 81% of them appearing once. The sequencing sample was made of peripheral blood. The receptors stem from an elderly woman with COVID-19, enrolled during active disease.

This chain connects TRBV19 to TRBJ1-2; tentative D call: TRBD1 (6 bases). V lost 8 bases, J lost 1 base, and 8 bases lay in between. The CDR3 loop spans 12 amino acids. From germline, CDR1 is LNHDA and CDR2 SQIVND (reference sequence). The CDR3: CASEGVNYGYTF. The CDR3 nucleotides are TGTGCCAGTGAGGGGGTTAACTATGGCTACACCTTC. The variable domain in full, with the rest retrieved from reference TRBV19 and TRBJ1-2, is DGGITQSPKYLFRKEGQNVTLSCEQNLNHDAMYWYRQDPGQGLRLIYYSQIVNDFQKGDIAEGYSVSREKKESFPLTVTSAQKNPTAFYLCASEGVNYGYTFGSGTRLTVV.

The gene calls are TRBV19 and TRBJ1-6, with no clear D. The CDR3 is 15 amino acids. Germline V lookup: CDR1 LNHDA, CDR2 SQIVND (reference sequence). Trimming cost V 3 bases and J 7 bases, with 13 bases left between them. CDR3 coding DNA: TGTGCCAGTAGTATTTCACGGATGAGGAATTCACCCCTCCACTTT. Amino acids: CASSISRMRNSPLHF. Full variable domain (outside the CDR3, taken from reference TRBV19 and TRBJ1-6): DGGITQSPKYLFRKEGQNVTLSCEQNLNHDAMYWYRQDPGQGLRLIYYSQIVNDFQKGDIAEGYSVSREKKESFPLTVTSAQKNPTAFYLCASSISRMRNSPLHFGNGTRLTVT.

V usage is TRBV5-1 and J usage is TRBJ2-5; D is unresolved. The germline V and J ends were trimmed by 3 bases and 7 bases, with 7 bases remaining between them. The CDR3 contains 11 residues. The germline V gene has CDR1 SGHRS and CDR2 YFSETQ. CDR3 region: CASSYSGTQYF. CDR3 sequence (DNA): TGCGCCAGCAGCTACTCGGGGACCCAGTACTTC. Based on the CDR3 plus reference TRBV5-1 and TRBJ2-5, the full variable domain is KAGVTQTPRYLIKTRGQQVTLSCSPISGHRSVSWYQQTPGQGLQFLFEYFSETQRNKGNFPGRFSGRQFSNSRSEMNVSTLELGDSALYLCASSYSGTQYFGPGTRLLVL.

The chain has TRBV5-1 and TRBJ1-1, with 9 bases lining up with TRBD1. The CDR3 consists of 15 residues. The trim removed 4 bases at V and 5 bases at J, leaving 9 bases unmatched. Germline lookup yields CDR1 SGHRS and CDR2 YFSETQ. The CDR3 DNA reads as TGCGCCAGCAGCCAGGGACAGGGAACGGGAACTGAAGCTTTCTTT. This gives the protein CASSQGQGTGTEAFF.

The chain uses TRBV28 and TRBJ1-2; tentatively, D is TRBD1 (5 bases). Per the germline V gene, CDR1 is MDHEN and CDR2 is SYDVKM. Deletions cut 7 bases from V and 4 bases from J, with 19 bases between. The CDR3 is 15 residues long. The CDR3 loop is CASTPGEVRAYGYTF. The CDR3 DNA follows: TGTGCCAGCACCCCGGGGGAGGTGAGGGCCTATGGCTACACCTTC.

This clone appeared a single time. V and J are TRBV10-3 and TRBJ2-3; 10 nucleotides match TRBD2. This CDR3 region has 15 residues. Germline loops: CDR1 ENHRY, CDR2 SYGVKD. Germline trimming cut 3 bases from V and 2 bases from J; bases unmatched to any gene: 2. Here the CDR3 reads CAISELAGTTDTQYF. The CDR3 DNA is TGTGCCATCAGTGAACTAGCGGGGACCACAGATACGCAGTATTTT.

This clone was seen many times. The chain uses TRBV4-2 and TRBJ2-4; weak D call: TRBD1 (6 bases). In germline, CDR1 is LGHNA, CDR2 YNFKEQ. The CDR3 runs to 20 residues. The V end was cut by 0 bases, the J end by 2 bases, with 23 bases between. The CDR3 loop is CASSQEGELGQGLSKNIQYF. For the CDR3, the DNA is TGTGCCAGCAGCCAAGAGGGGGAGTTGGGGCAGGGGCTTTCCAAAAACATTCAGTACTTC.

This clone has just one count. The chain combines TRBV2 with TRBJ2-7; D possibly corresponds to TRBD2 (5 bases). This CDR3 has 15 amino acids. The germline V and J ends were trimmed by 4 bases and 0 bases, with 13 bases remaining between them. The germline gives CDR1 SNHLY, CDR2 FYNNEI. CDR3 nucleotides: TGTGCCAGCAGTGTGGGAGCAGGTAGCTCCTACGAGCAGTACTTC. Translated, it gives CASSVGAGSSYEQYF.

In regard to this clone: One end of the junction fails to match germline, which may point to a read error. This chain joins TRBV27 and TRBJ1-6; TRBD1 is a possible D gene (5 bases). The CDR3 contains 14 residues. CDR1 is MNHEY and CDR2 is SMNVEV in the germline V gene (reference sequence). CDR3 nucleotide sequence: TGTGCCAGCAGTATATCACAGGTTGAGACACCCCTCCACTTT. Amino acids: CASSISQVETPLHF.

This clone was observed a single time. This chain uses TRBV28 with TRBJ1-2; perhaps TRBD1 as D (6 bases). Germline values: CDR1 MDHEN, CDR2 SYDVKM. The CDR3 contains 13 residues. CDR3 nucleotide sequence: TGTGGCTCACAAGGGGGGGATGGGTATGGCTACACCTTC. This encodes CGSQGGDGYGYTF.